These T cell receptor beta chains were read from a single sample in a study of control samples from healthy donors and cancer patients. TCRdb's copy holds only in-frame clones and misses some; the assay was immunoSEQ multiplex PCR. Of around 200,000 clones in the sample, around 93% were seen once. The specimen was blood. The receptors shown here come from a man younger than 35 in good health. Each CDR3 is given with its conserved first and last residue. The order of the fields is D gene, J gene, clone size, V gene, CDR3 protein, CDR3 DNA. D genes are given only for firm matches. Size tells how often a clone was seen (once, few, many) or the class of an expanded clone, and some rows leave it out.

>-|TRBJ1-6|once|TRBV7-9
CASSQGTGNSPLHF
TGTGCCAGCAGCCAAGGCACAGGGAATTCACCCCTCCACTTT
>TRBD1|TRBJ1-2|-|TRBV30
CAWSRDRINYGYTF
TGTGCCTGGAGTCGGGACAGAATAAACTATGGCTACACCTTC
>-|TRBJ1-1|-|TRBV5-6
CASSRVAKEAFF
TGTGCCAGCAGCCGGGTGGCGAAGGAAGCTTTCTTT
>-|TRBJ1-1|-|TRBV6-6
CASSPMTGTEAFF
TGTGCCAGCAGCCCGATGACCGGGACTGAAGCTTTCTTT
>TRBD2|TRBJ2-2|-|TRBV10-3
CAISDGLAVTGELFF
TGTGCCATCAGTGACGGGCTAGCGGTAACCGGGGAGCTGTTTTTT
>TRBD1|TRBJ1-6|-|TRBV2
CASSDKTGESPLHF
TGTGCCAGCAGTGATAAGACAGGGGAATCACCCCTCCACTTT
>TRBD1|TRBJ2-2|-|TRBV6-6
CASSYSTGGNTGELFF
TGTGCCAGCAGTTACTCCACAGGGGGTAACACCGGGGAGCTGTTTTTT
>-|TRBJ1-2|-|TRBV5-6
CASSLASSSYYGYTF
TGTGCCAGCAGCTTGGCGTCCAGCTCATACTATGGCTACACCTTC
>TRBD2|TRBJ2-1|once|TRBV7-3
CASSARGGLEQFF
TGTGCCAGCAGCGCTCGGGGGGGCCTGGAGCAGTTCTTC
>TRBD1|TRBJ2-3|-|TRBV28
CASSFPGTGLESDTQYF
TGTGCCAGCAGTTTTCCCGGGACAGGGCTTGAATCAGATACGCAGTATTTT
>-|TRBJ2-7|few|TRBV9
CASSVGQTRGIHEQYF
TGTGCCAGCAGCGTAGGACAGACCAGAGGAATCCACGAGCAGTACTTC